This TCR beta chain was sequenced in a study of shared clonotypes between healthy human individuals (dated by TCRdb to the early 2020s). For context, the study as a whole: Two women and a few men aged 18 to 49 years were included in the cohort. For each donor, three plates each were used for CD4 naive and CD4 memory, two plates were used for CD8 naive, and one plate was used for CD8 memory. Blood TCR repertoires of about 5 healthy adults were deeply sequenced to estimate repertoire size and the extent of clonotype sharing between individuals. To increase sequencing depth and limit assay-specific biases, different laboratories used diverse techniques to prepare libraries and sequence TCR repertoires. Between about 0.85 and 8.9 billion PBMCs per donor were obtained by leukapheresis. What the research found in general, with its limitations: Even with the large sequencing depth, rarefaction of the sorted-subset datasets indicated that sequencing was incomplete. The small number of donors limited the genetic and exposure-history diversity represented. Compared with non-shared clonotypes, the clonotypes found in all four sorted-subset donors had higher generation probabilities. Based on pairwise subsampling, the degree of clonotype sharing among donors was expected to be affected by sequencing depth. Estimated clonotype richness was generally larger for naive than for memory subsets. Across a handful of donors, around 5.4% of naive CD4, roughly 3.8% of naive CD8, under 2.5% of memory CD4, and approximately 0.42% of memory CD8 clonotypes were shared. Sampling was limited to blood, and TCR repertoires in tissue likely differ from TCR repertoires in blood.

CDR1 and CDR2 (MNHNY, SVGAGI) derive from the germline V gene (reference sequence). Reading from cysteine to phenylalanine, the CDR3 counts 12 amino acids. Of all the DNA, just the CDR3 is kept, 36 bases in frame from base 1. The V and J ends are trimmed by 6 bases and 8 bases, leaving 13 bases between them. Of note for this clone: No cognate antigen has been identified for it. No base quality values were provided; no much bigger clone lies one nucleotide off.

Using the deep immunoSEQ assay, TCR CDR3 regions were amplified from genomic DNA by multiplex PCR. For each cell subset, the extracted genomic DNA was distributed evenly across all wells of several immunoSEQ 96-well plates, and each plate served as one replicate. Each replicate PCR for sorted subsets received about 220 ng genomic DNA, equal to about 30,000 T cell genomes. The purified libraries were quantified using a Qubit 3.0 fluorometer, sized with a Bioanalyzer 2100, and then quantified again using the KAPA Library Quantification kit. Each immunoSEQ 96-well plate was sequenced on its own single-read 150-cycle Illumina NextSeq 550 flow cell. The original methods were these. Because the immunoSEQ output held only junctional sequences and lacked quality scores, the filtering could not match the filtering applied to full-length reads. To assign V/J genes and CDR3, sequences were annotated against IMGT germline references using PyIR, a Python wrapper for IgBLAST v1.9. Any read was removed if the V/J assignment was weak (E-value above 1e-6), the CDR3 was missing, or the read contained stop codons, out-of-frame junctions, or ambiguous translated residues. V3J clonotypes were defined by identical inferred V gene, J gene, and CDR3 amino acid sequence. The percentage overlap between two repertoires was calculated by dividing the number of shared unique clonotypes by the size of the smaller repertoire. Richness of each repertoire was evaluated using RTK rarefaction, the Chao1 estimator, and Recon v2.1 estimates of unobserved clonotypes. Generation probabilities for all TCRbeta clonotypes obtained by the gDNA method from a few donors were computed using OLGA. TCRdb carries this immuneACCESS record with in-frame sequences only. Its versions omit some clonotypes, under half of them owing to an unresolved V gene in the studies checked, with the rest unexplained. That table supplies the V and J calls and clone size; D and trimming were determined from the DNA. The sample contains 2 million to 2.5 million clones, 80% to 95% of them found a single time. Of the sample, about 0.41% is held by the ten largest clones.

The donors were healthy, HIV-negative adults who had no recently reported acute infections or vaccinations. Every donor was a Caucasian adult living in Nashville, Tennessee, USA. Magnetic negative selection was used to enrich CD4+ T cells, after which naive cells were positively selected on CD45RA and the negative fraction became the memory subset. Blood was collected by leukapheresis, and PBMCs were isolated by Ficoll-Histopaque density gradient centrifugation and then cryopreserved in liquid nitrogen vapor phase. Analytical flow cytometry was used to check the purity and quantity of each magnetically sorted T cell population. Genomic DNA was isolated from each sorted fraction and quantified by UV absorbance on a Nanodrop 2000c.

The rearrangement joined TRBV6-6 to TRBJ1-2, with TRBD1 perhaps the D gene, on 6 matching bases. Material for sequencing was naive CD4+ T cells from PBMCs. The label giving this sample's cell subset or site can be read as: CD45RA+ positively selected. The sequence came from a man in his late teens or twenties in good health. Some clones in this sample may be carry-over from other donors' samples. The CDR3 is CASSTGRIGYTF. The DNA reads TGTGCCAGCAGCACAGGGAGAATAGGCTACACCTTC.